The rows below give T cell receptor beta chains drawn from one sample of a study of CD8+CD57+ T cells in acquired aplastic anemia. TCRdb re-derived calls from the reads in MiXCR, one entry per CDR3 protein. The table has some 130,000 distinct CDR3 sequences, roughly 50% seen once. The source material was sorted CD4+, CD8+, or CD8+CD57+ T cells (not recorded which) from PBMCs. These receptors were obtained from a human donor in good health, serving as a control. Each CDR3 is given with its conserved first and last residue. Each record gives: D gene, J gene, CDR3 length, V gene, CDR3 protein. A D gene is named only where the DNA matches it firmly.

>.|TRBJ2-5|16|TRBV11-2
CASSLGSSNYQETQYF
>.|TRBJ2-7|14|TRBV7-2
CASSRIAGQVEQYF
>.|TRBJ2-7|16|TRBV11-2
CASSLDGRLITYEQYF
>.|TRBJ2-2|14|TRBV4-3
CASSQARGTGELFF
>.|TRBJ2-3|12|TRBV7-9
CASSEATDTQYF
>.|TRBJ2-5|15|TRBV10-3
CAISERGGAGETQYF
>.|TRBJ1-5|16|TRBV5-5
CASSLESGESNQPQHF
>.|TRBJ1-2|16|TRBV10-3
CAISEVGGGVGYGYTF
>.|TRBJ1-3|13|TRBV20-1
CSAREGSGNTIYF
>.|TRBJ2-3|14|TRBV20-1
CSATLGLSTDTQYF
>.|TRBJ1-2|14|TRBV24-1
CATSDVGTDYGYTF
>TRBD2|TRBJ2-7|17|TRBV4-1
CASSQDRTSGGSYEQYF
>.|TRBJ2-1|14|TRBV2
CASSLGTGWDEQFF
>TRBD1|TRBJ1-1|14|TRBV9
CASSGHRGRTEAFF
>.|TRBJ1-6|15|TRBV20-1
CSASISGPENSPPHF
>TRBD1|TRBJ1-5|14|TRBV20-1
CSARSDRGPQPQHF
>TRBD1|TRBJ1-2|17|TRBV7-2
CASSLVGTGVGNYGYTF
>.|TRBJ1-3|13|TRBV7-3
CASSSDLGNTIYF
>.|TRBJ1-2|13|TRBV20-1
CSASFGTTYGYTF
>.|TRBJ1-2|14|TRBV9
CASSAVGPSYGYTF
>TRBD1|TRBJ2-7|15|TRBV10-1
CASSESITGGYEQYF
>.|TRBJ2-4|16|TRBV19
CASSSGLTLAKNIQYF
>.|TRBJ2-6|14|TRBV20-1
CSARTVSGANVPTF
>TRBD1|TRBJ1-1|14|TRBV19
CASSLGDRNTEAFF
>.|TRBJ2-2|13|TRBV2
CASMGASTGELFF
>.|TRBJ1-2|12|TRBV11-2
CASSSEGRGGTF
>TRBD1|TRBJ1-2|11|TRBV29-1
CSATGGNGYTF
>.|TRBJ2-5|12|TRBV9
CASSVDGETQYF
>TRBD2|TRBJ2-7|16|TRBV10-3
CAISALLAGVTYEQYF
>TRBD1|TRBJ2-5|14|TRBV7-8
CASSPGRGQETQYF
>.|TRBJ1-1|12|TRBV7-9
CASSVTGTEAFF
>.|TRBJ2-5|12|TRBV2
CASKVFQETQYF
>.|TRBJ2-5|8|TRBV7-8
CASSPLYF
>TRBD1|TRBJ1-1|14|TRBV2
CASSYGTANTEAFF
>.|TRBJ2-1|15|TRBV9
CASSVSIAHYDEQFF
>.|TRBJ1-5|13|TRBV10-3
CAITHDSNQPQHF
>.|TRBJ1-2|16|TRBV20-1
CSARDSEKLPNYGYTF
>.|TRBJ1-6|13|TRBV11-3
CASSQQGDSPLHF